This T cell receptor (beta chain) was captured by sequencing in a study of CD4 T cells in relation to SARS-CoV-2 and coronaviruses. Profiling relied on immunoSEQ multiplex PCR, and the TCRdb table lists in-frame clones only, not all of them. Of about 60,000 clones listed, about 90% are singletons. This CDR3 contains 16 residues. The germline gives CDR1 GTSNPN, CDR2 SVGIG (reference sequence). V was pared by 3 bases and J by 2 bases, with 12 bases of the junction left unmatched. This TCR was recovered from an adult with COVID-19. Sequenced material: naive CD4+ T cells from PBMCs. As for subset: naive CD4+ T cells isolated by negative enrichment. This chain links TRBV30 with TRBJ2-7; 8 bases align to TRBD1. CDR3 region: CAWRDTDRGLTYEQYF. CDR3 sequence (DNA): TGTGCCTGGAGGGATACAGACAGGGGCCTAACCTACGAGCAGTACTTC.